Listed here are 10 T cell receptor beta chains from one sample, sequenced in a study of OX40 agonist ivuxolimab in advanced cancers. Sequencing used immunoSEQ multiplex PCR; TCRdb keeps in-frame clones, though not all of them. The sample lists over 10,000 clones; about 68% were seen once. The sequences come from CD4+ or CD8+ T cells sorted from blood, collected in a trial of the OX40 agonist ivuxolimab. The origin of the receptors is an adult with an advanced solid tumor such as melanoma, head and neck, liver or kidney cancer.

The chain couples TRBV7-9 to TRBJ2-5; 7 bases are shared with TRBD1. This CDR3 contains 14 residues. The germline gives CDR1 SEHNR, CDR2 FQNEAQ (reference sequence). After removal of 5 bases from V and 2 bases from J, the junction contained 5 bases not matched to a gene. CDR3: CASSQDREQETQYF. For the CDR3, the DNA is TGTGCCAGCAGCCAAGACAGGGAACAAGAGACCCAGTACTTC. Drawing the rest from reference TRBV7-9 and TRBJ2-5, the complete variable domain is DTGVSQNPRHKITKRGQNVTFRCDPISEHNRLYWYRQTLGQGPEFLTYFQNEAQLEKSRLLSDRFSAERPKGSFSTLEIQRTEQGDSAMYLCASSQDREQETQYFGPGTRLLVL.

This clone was found once. The genes are TRBV6-1 and TRBJ2-3; the D is unclear. The length of the CDR3 is 17 residues. V was cut by 0 bases and J by 4 bases, with 17 bases left in between. CDR1 is MNHNS and CDR2 is SASEGT in the germline V gene. The CDR3 DNA reads as TGTGCCAGCAGTGAAGCAGAGCTAGGCTTCTTCGCAGATACGCAGTATTTT. Residues: CASSEAELGFFADTQYF.

This clone was seen a handful of times. The V and J genes are TRBV12-5 and TRBJ2-3, with D possibly matching TRBD2 (7 bases). The CDR3 length is 16 residues. Trimming stripped 5 bases from V and 0 bases from J, with 15 bases between. CDR1 LGHNT and CDR2 FRNRAP come from the germline V gene. The CDR3 region is CASGNPGGLSTDTQYF. As DNA, the CDR3 is TGTGCTAGTGGTAACCCCGGGGGGCTAAGCACAGATACGCAGTATTTT.

The J gene is TRBJ2-3, the V gene TRBV7-8; D is perhaps TRBD1 or TRBD2 (5 bases each). CDR3 length: 15 amino acids. Germline assignment: CDR1 SGHVS and CDR2 FQNEAQ. V was clipped by 4 bases and J by 5 bases, with 16 bases between them. The CDR3 sequence: CASSYPPGLRDTQYF. CDR3 coding DNA: TGTGCCAGCAGCTACCCCCCGGGGCTAAGAGATACGCAGTATTTT. The whole variable domain, remainder taken from reference TRBV7-8 and TRBJ2-3, is GAGVSQSPRYKVAKRGQDVALRCDPISGHVSLFWYQQALGQGPEFLTYFQNEAQLDKSGLPSDRFFAERPEGSVSTLKIQRTQQEDSAVYLCASSYPPGLRDTQYFGPGTRLTVL.

This chain uses TRBV7-8 with TRBJ1-2; D is uncertain. Looked up from germline, CDR1 is SGHVS and CDR2 is FQNEAQ. Trimming took off 8 bases at V and 0 bases at J, with 19 bases between the two ends. The CDR3 has 16 residues. The DNA for the CDR3 is TGTGCCAGCCATAAGGAGATGAGAGTTACTAACTATGGCTACACCTTC. Translating it yields CASHKEMRVTNYGYTF.

The chain links TRBV5-6 to TRBJ2-3; tentative D call: TRBD1 (6 bases). CDR1 SGHDT and CDR2 YYEEEE come from the germline V gene. The ends were cut back, 1 base at V and 4 bases at J, with 13 bases in the middle. The CDR3 consists of 15 residues. This CDR3 reads CASSLRGRRPDTQYF. Written as DNA, the CDR3 is TGTGCCAGCAGCTTGAGGGGGAGAAGGCCAGATACGCAGTATTTT.

The chain recombines TRBV7-9 with TRBJ1-4; no clear D gene. This CDR3 spans 15 amino acids. Germline-derived CDR1 and CDR2 are SEHNR and FQNEAQ (reference sequence). The V end was cut by 1 base, the J end by 4 bases, with 10 bases between. The CDR3 DNA is TGTGCCAGCAGCTTAGTATCACAGATTAATGAAAAACTGTTTTTT. Residues: CASSLVSQINEKLFF.

The chain couples TRBV30 to TRBJ2-3; TRBD2 aligns across 8 bases. From germline, CDR1 is GTSNPN and CDR2 SVGIG (reference sequence). The V and J ends lost 5 bases and 5 bases, in that order; junction bases with no gene match: 15. The CDR3 covers 16 residues. The CDR3 spells CAWVWSRGREGDTQYF. The DNA of the CDR3 is TGTGCCTGGGTCTGGTCCCGGGGACGGGAGGGAGATACGCAGTATTTT.

V usage is TRBV29-1 and J usage is TRBJ1-1; D is uncertain. V lost 1 base, J lost 0 bases, and 12 bases lay in between. The germline V gene encodes CDR1 SQVTM and CDR2 ANQGSEA. The CDR3 runs to 15 residues. The CDR3 protein is CSVEAIGDMNTEAFF. In DNA, the CDR3 is TGCAGCGTTGAAGCGATAGGAGATATGAACACTGAAGCTTTCTTT.

This chain joins TRBV5-6 and TRBJ2-7; D not certain. CDR1 SGHDT and CDR2 YYEEEE come from the germline V gene. The ends were cut back, 4 bases at V and 4 bases at J, with 9 bases in the middle. The CDR3 has 12 residues. CDR3 loop: CASSQYSYEQYF. CDR3 sequence (DNA): TGTGCCAGCAGCCAATACAGTTACGAGCAGTACTTC.